This T cell receptor beta chain was identified during a study of cytomegalovirus exposure and HLA in healthy donors. Overall study findings and caveats: Excluded: some indistinguishable V segments such as TRBV6-2 and TRBV6-3. Later genetic work tied a missense DCLRE1C variant to beta-chain V and J trimming. Whilst most TCR sequences proved rare, a subset of public TCRs occurred across many donors. For most TCR beta V segments, an earlier analysis put the productive rate at about 87% or about 30% of the time.

Per the germline V gene, CDR1 is SGHRS and CDR2 is YFSETQ. This CDR3 is built from 13 residues. The V and J ends lost 6 bases and 4 bases respectively, with 10 bases between them. Use of 60 Vbeta and 13 Jbeta primers characterized the PCR. Generated by immunoSEQ multiplex PCR, the TCRdb table keeps only in-frame clones and is missing some. Of around 80,000 clones detected, 78% appear once; the ten largest clones hold roughly 1.5%. Points on this clone: No antigen is known for it.

The clonotype originates from a man between 40 and 49 years old in good health and CMV-seronegative. The chain links TRBV5-1 to TRBJ2-2; D possibly corresponds to TRBD2 (6 bases). Sequenced: PBMCs. The CDR3 spells CASNRRGTGELFF. The CDR3 DNA reads as TGCGCCAGCAATCGGAGGGGCACCGGGGAGCTGTTTTTT.